A selection of T cell receptor beta chains follows, all from one sample in a study. One entry per CDR3 protein results from TCRdb running MiXCR on the RT-PCR reads. The table lists 650,000 to 800,000 distinct CDR3 sequences, 12% to 15% of them singletons, with around 3.3% in the top ten. The specimen was memory CD4+ T cells from blood. The receptors come from a female donor in good health, serving as a healthy control. CDR3s include the opening cysteine and the closing phenylalanine or tryptophan. The D gene is left open where the match is weak. For some rows the clone size is stated as once, few or many, or as a class when expanded; others skip it.

v_call: TRBV6-1
j_call: TRBJ2-7
clone_size: .
d_call: .
cdr3_nt: TGTGCCAGCAGTGAAGGGGCAGTCTACGAGCAGTACTTC
cdr3_aa: CASSEGAVYEQYF

v_call: TRBV3-1
j_call: TRBJ1-6
clone_size: few
d_call: .
cdr3_nt: TGTGCCAGCAGCCCAGAAGCGAATTCACCCCTCCACTTT
cdr3_aa: CASSPEANSPLHF

v_call: TRBV20-1
j_call: TRBJ1-5
clone_size: many
d_call: .
cdr3_nt: TGCAGTGCCCGGAAGGGGTTTCGGTCAGGCAATCAGCCCCAGCATTTT
cdr3_aa: CSARKGFRSGNQPQHF

v_call: TRBV24-1
j_call: TRBJ2-3
clone_size: .
d_call: .
cdr3_nt: TGTGCCACCGGGGGGTCTCAAACCCCCGATACGCAGTATTTT
cdr3_aa: CATGGSQTPDTQYF

v_call: TRBV5-1
j_call: TRBJ2-1
clone_size: few
d_call: .
cdr3_nt: TGCGCCAGCAGCTTTGACGATTACAATGAGCAGTTCTTC
cdr3_aa: CASSFDDYNEQFF

v_call: TRBV20-1
j_call: TRBJ2-1
clone_size: .
d_call: TRBD2
cdr3_nt: TGCAGTGTTGGGACTAGCGGGAGGAATGAGCAGTTCTTC
cdr3_aa: CSVGTSGRNEQFF

v_call: TRBV15
j_call: TRBJ2-7
clone_size: many
d_call: TRBD2
cdr3_nt: TGTGCCACCAGCAGATTCTTAGCGGGGAACTCCTACGAGCAGTACTTC
cdr3_aa: CATSRFLAGNSYEQYF

v_call: TRBV7-2
j_call: TRBJ1-1
clone_size: .
d_call: .
cdr3_nt: TGTGCCAGCAGCTTAGAGGGATCTTCGACTACTGAAGCTTTCTTT
cdr3_aa: CASSLEGSSTTEAFF

v_call: TRBV6-2/TRBV6-3
j_call: TRBJ2-3
clone_size: many
d_call: .
cdr3_nt: TGTGCCAGCAGTTCACCCCGGACAGACGGAGACACAGATACGCAGTATTTT
cdr3_aa: CASSSPRTDGDTDTQYF

v_call: TRBV5-1
j_call: TRBJ1-2
clone_size: many
d_call: .
cdr3_nt: TGCGCCAGCAGCTTGGCGGCGGGAGACTATGGCTACACCTTC
cdr3_aa: CASSLAAGDYGYTF

v_call: TRBV7-2
j_call: TRBJ2-2
clone_size: many
d_call: .
cdr3_nt: TGTGCCAGCAGGGGGGGATCGAACACCGGGGAGCTGTTTTTT
cdr3_aa: CASRGGSNTGELFF

v_call: TRBV4-1
j_call: TRBJ2-4
clone_size: many
d_call: TRBD2
cdr3_nt: TGCGCCAGCAGCGTTAGCGGGGGCCTCATGTCCAAAAACATTCAGTACTTC
cdr3_aa: CASSVSGGLMSKNIQYF

v_call: TRBV5-1
j_call: TRBJ2-5
clone_size: few
d_call: .
cdr3_nt: TGCGCCAGCAGCTTGACCCGGACAGAAGAGACCCAGTACTTC
cdr3_aa: CASSLTRTEETQYF

v_call: TRBV11-2
j_call: TRBJ2-1
clone_size: once
d_call: .
cdr3_nt: TGTGCCAGCAGCCCTCGGGTCCGGGAGCAGTTCTTC
cdr3_aa: CASSPRVREQFF

v_call: TRBV7-2
j_call: TRBJ2-7
clone_size: .
d_call: TRBD1
cdr3_nt: TGTGCCAGCGACTCAGGACAGGGAAGCTCCTACGAGCAGTACTTC
cdr3_aa: CASDSGQGSSYEQYF

v_call: TRBV20-1
j_call: TRBJ2-7
clone_size: .
d_call: .
cdr3_nt: TGCAGTGCTAGTGTTTTCGGCAGGGTAGGCTCCTACGAGCAGTACTTC
cdr3_aa: CSASVFGRVGSYEQYF

v_call: TRBV29-1
j_call: TRBJ1-1
clone_size: many
d_call: .
cdr3_nt: TGCAGCGCTGAGGTGGTTGGAGGGGCCACTGAAGCTTTCTTT
cdr3_aa: CSAEVVGGATEAFF

v_call: TRBV5-1
j_call: TRBJ2-2
clone_size: many
d_call: .
cdr3_nt: TGCGCCAGCAGCTCTCGAGGGGGAGACACCGGGGAGCTGTTTTTT
cdr3_aa: CASSSRGGDTGELFF

v_call: TRBV7-2
j_call: TRBJ2-5
clone_size: few
d_call: TRBD2
cdr3_nt: TGTGCCAGCAGCTTAGGCGGGCGGGGGGCCCAAGAGACCCAGTACTTC
cdr3_aa: CASSLGGRGAQETQYF

v_call: TRBV3-1
j_call: TRBJ1-6
clone_size: .
d_call: .
cdr3_nt: TGTGCCAGCAGCGAAGTAGGAGGCGGCAGTTCACCCCTCCACTTT
cdr3_aa: CASSEVGGGSSPLHF

v_call: TRBV7-2
j_call: TRBJ2-1
clone_size: few
d_call: .
cdr3_nt: TGTGCCAGCAACCCCCCCGCAGGGGAGTTGAATGAGCAGTTCTTC
cdr3_aa: CASNPPAGELNEQFF

v_call: TRBV14
j_call: TRBJ2-1
clone_size: few
d_call: .
cdr3_nt: TGTGCCAGCAGCCAACGGGAATACAATGAGCAGTTCTTC
cdr3_aa: CASSQREYNEQFF

v_call: TRBV3-1
j_call: TRBJ1-2
clone_size: few
d_call: .
cdr3_nt: TGTGCCAGCAGCCAAGAGGCAGTCTATGGCTACACCTTC
cdr3_aa: CASSQEAVYGYTF

v_call: TRBV18
j_call: TRBJ1-5
clone_size: .
d_call: .
cdr3_nt: TGTGCCAGCTCACCACGGCAAGGGGTGTCAGGACAGCCCCAGCATTTT
cdr3_aa: CASSPRQGVSGQPQHF

v_call: TRBV7-2
j_call: TRBJ1-6
clone_size: .
d_call: TRBD1
cdr3_nt: TGTGCCAGCAGCTTAGATGGCCAGGGGGCTAAGGTCTATAATTCACCCCTCCACTTT
cdr3_aa: CASSLDGQGAKVYNSPLHF

v_call: TRBV5-4
j_call: TRBJ2-3
clone_size: .
d_call: .
cdr3_nt: TGTGCCAGCAGCTTGGCGTCGGGAGTATTCACAGATACGCAGTATTTT
cdr3_aa: CASSLASGVFTDTQYF

v_call: TRBV28
j_call: TRBJ2-7
clone_size: .
d_call: .
cdr3_nt: TGTGCCAGCATTCAGGGTTCTCAGGGCTACGAGCAGTACTTC
cdr3_aa: CASIQGSQGYEQYF

v_call: TRBV12-3/TRBV12-4
j_call: TRBJ2-7
clone_size: .
d_call: .
cdr3_nt: TGTGCCAGCAGTTTAAGTAAGACAGGAGGCTACGAGCAGTACTTC
cdr3_aa: CASSLSKTGGYEQYF

v_call: TRBV7-2
j_call: TRBJ2-7
clone_size: .
d_call: .
cdr3_nt: TGTGCCAGCAGCTTCACCGACTCCTACGAGCAGTACTTC
cdr3_aa: CASSFTDSYEQYF

v_call: TRBV27
j_call: TRBJ1-5
clone_size: many
d_call: .
cdr3_nt: TGTGCCAGCAGTTTATCGCGGGGAGACGGGCAGCCCCAGCATTTT
cdr3_aa: CASSLSRGDGQPQHF

v_call: TRBV28
j_call: TRBJ1-2
clone_size: few
d_call: TRBD1
cdr3_nt: TGTGCCAGCAGTTTTTCCCTTGGACAGGGAGGCTATGGCTACACCTTC
cdr3_aa: CASSFSLGQGGYGYTF

v_call: TRBV6-1
j_call: TRBJ1-2
clone_size: few
d_call: .
cdr3_nt: TGTGCCAGCAGTGAAGAGTGGGGTTACTCCTATGGCTACACCTTC
cdr3_aa: CASSEEWGYSYGYTF

v_call: TRBV29-1
j_call: TRBJ2-1
clone_size: few
d_call: TRBD2
cdr3_nt: TGCAGCGTTGATAAAGTAGCGGGCAACTACAATGAGCAGTTCTTC
cdr3_aa: CSVDKVAGNYNEQFF